This record looks at one TCR beta chain sequence and its context. No antigen is known for it. This entry belongs to a study of T cells in tuberculosis. General study results and limits: Classification accuracy was 75% to 90% (AUROC more than 0.8) with the GMM-specific repertoire.

TCRdb's table, derived via immunoSEQ multiplex PCR, lists solely in-frame clones and lacks some. The data show tens of thousands of clones, around 95% seen once. The sequence derives from a donor aged 10-30 years with latent tuberculosis or without tuberculosis infection. Sequenced sample: PBMCs.

CDR3 sequence reads: CASSVGAGMNTEAFF. In DNA form, the CDR3 reads TGTGCCAGCAGCGTAGGGGCAGGGATGAACACTGAAGCTTTCTTT. This chain connects TRBV9 to TRBJ1-1; perhaps TRBD1 as D (5 bases). The germline gives CDR1 SGDLS, CDR2 YYNGEE. The CDR3 sequence is 15 residues long. Trimming pared 0 bases from V and 0 bases from J, leaving 9 bases between.